Below, 10 T cell receptor beta chains from the same sample are listed, as sequenced in a study of breast tumors, draining lymph nodes, adjacent tissues. TCRdb used MiXCR to reprocess the multiplex PCR reads, holding one entry per CDR3 protein. The sample lists 200,000 or so distinct CDR3 sequences, 25% to 40% occurring once. Samples came from axillary lymph nodes draining the breast cancer. The sequenced sample consisted of axillary lymph node tissue. These receptors originate from a female donor with breast cancer. Some clones in this sample may be carry-over from other donors' samples.

A word on this clonotype: A clone one base away is much larger, so this may be a read error. The gene calls are TRBV5-8 and TRBJ2-2; TRBD1 matches 8 bases. Germline V gives CDR1 SGHTS, CDR2 YDEGEE. This CDR3 is built from 14 residues. The ends lost 5 bases at V and 4 bases at J; junction bases unmatched: 4. This chain's CDR3 is CASRTGVSTGELFF. DNA for the CDR3: TGTGCCAGCAGGACAGGGGTTTCCACCGGGGAGCTGTTTTTT.

Remarks on this clonotype: An end of the junction differs from the germline gene, which may be a read error. The V gene is TRBV7-2, the J gene TRBJ2-5, with a possible D match to TRBD2 (6 bases). Germline-derived CDR1 and CDR2 are SGHTA and FQGNSA. This CDR3 spans 17 amino acids. The CDR3 spells CASSLDRGVSGQEPQYF. The CDR3 DNA sequence: TGTGCCAGCAGCTTAGACCGCGGGGTTAGCGGTCAAGAGCCCCAGTACTTC.

Many counts were recorded for this clonotype. This chain joins TRBV11-2 and TRBJ2-6; D ambiguous. The CDR3 is 16 amino acids. Trimming shortened V by 4 bases and J by 4 bases, and 14 bases separated the two germline ends. Per the germline V gene, CDR1 is SGHAT and CDR2 is FQNNGV. As DNA, the CDR3 is TGTGCCAGCAGCTCCCTAGAGAAAGGGGGGGCCAACGTCCTGACTTTC. Amino acid sequence: CASSSLEKGGANVLTF.

The sample holds many counts of this clonotype. The J gene is TRBJ2-1, the V gene TRBV6-5; TRBD1 matches 7 bases. CDR1 MNHEY and CDR2 SVGAGI come from the germline V gene. CDR3 length: 18 residues. V lost 0 bases, J lost 4 bases, and 12 bases stayed unmatched. Written as DNA, the CDR3 is TGTGCCAGCAGTTACTCCAATATCGGGACAGCACTATACAATGAGCAGTTCTTC. Translation gives CASSYSNIGTALYNEQFF.

There are many counts of this clonotype. V usage is TRBV7-9 and J usage is TRBJ2-3; 8 bases fit TRBD2. Germline V lookup: CDR1 SEHNR, CDR2 FQNEAQ (reference sequence). J lost 2 bases, V lost 0 bases, and 13 bases had no gene match. This CDR3 has 19 amino acids. The DNA for the CDR3 is TGTGCCAGCAGCTTAGCACCGGGCCCCGGGGGGGTCGACACAGATACGCAGTATTTT. This encodes CASSLAPGPGGVDTDTQYF.

This clonotype was recorded at least ten times. The rearrangement links TRBV19 to TRBJ2-2, with 7 bases fitting TRBD2. Germline values: CDR1 LNHDA, CDR2 SQIVND (reference sequence). The CDR3 is 15 residues long. The V segment lost 3 bases and the J segment 4 bases; nucleotides outside the gene matches: 5. This CDR3 reads CASSMSPSGTGELFF. The CDR3 bases are TGTGCCAGTAGTATGTCGCCTAGCGGCACCGGGGAGCTGTTTTTT. Supplemented by reference TRBV19 and TRBJ2-2, the full variable domain reads DGGITQSPKYLFRKEGQNVTLSCEQNLNHDAMYWYRQDPGQGLRLIYYSQIVNDFQKGDIAEGYSVSREKKESFPLTVTSAQKNPTAFYLCASSMSPSGTGELFFGEGSRLTVL.

This clonotype was counted many times. This CDR3 is CASFSRDTNEQFF. As DNA, the CDR3 is TGTGCCAGCTTTTCCCGGGACACCAATGAGCAGTTCTTC. This rearrangement joins TRBV19 to TRBJ2-1; D may be TRBD1 (6 bases). The CDR3 is 13 amino acids. The germline V gene has CDR1 LNHDA and CDR2 SQIVND (reference sequence). Trimming removed 9 bases from V and 6 bases from J, with 15 bases in between.

This clonotype was detected only a few times. The V call is TRBV20-1, the J call TRBJ1-2, with a possible D match to TRBD1 (5 bases). Germline V gene data show CDR1 as DFQATT and CDR2 as SNEGSKA (reference sequence). This CDR3 contains 13 residues. Trimming cost V 0 bases and J 4 bases, with 9 bases left between them. The CDR3 protein is CSARDPTVYGYTF. The CDR3 nucleotides are TGCAGTGCTAGAGATCCGACAGTCTATGGCTACACCTTC.

This clonotype showed up just a few times. This sequence may be a read error, since a much larger clone differs from it by one base. This CDR3 is CSAPLAGASSNEQFF. The CDR3 DNA is TGCAGTGCGCCTCTAGCGGGGGCGTCCTCCAATGAGCAGTTCTTC. The rearrangement uses TRBV20-1 and TRBJ2-1; 10 bases are shared with TRBD2. The CDR3 spans 15 residues. Germline V gives CDR1 DFQATT, CDR2 SNEGSKA (reference sequence).

Many counts were recorded for this clonotype. In DNA, the CDR3 is TGTGCCAGCAGCCAAGGATGGGACAGGGGGCTCGACTACACCTTC. Its protein product is CASSQGWDRGLDYTF. This chain links TRBV16 with TRBJ1-2; TRBD1 matches 12 bases. Germline V gene sequence: CDR1 KGHSY, CDR2 FQNENV. The length of the CDR3 is 15 residues. The V and J ends lost 2 bases and 10 bases, in that order; junction bases with no gene match: 8.